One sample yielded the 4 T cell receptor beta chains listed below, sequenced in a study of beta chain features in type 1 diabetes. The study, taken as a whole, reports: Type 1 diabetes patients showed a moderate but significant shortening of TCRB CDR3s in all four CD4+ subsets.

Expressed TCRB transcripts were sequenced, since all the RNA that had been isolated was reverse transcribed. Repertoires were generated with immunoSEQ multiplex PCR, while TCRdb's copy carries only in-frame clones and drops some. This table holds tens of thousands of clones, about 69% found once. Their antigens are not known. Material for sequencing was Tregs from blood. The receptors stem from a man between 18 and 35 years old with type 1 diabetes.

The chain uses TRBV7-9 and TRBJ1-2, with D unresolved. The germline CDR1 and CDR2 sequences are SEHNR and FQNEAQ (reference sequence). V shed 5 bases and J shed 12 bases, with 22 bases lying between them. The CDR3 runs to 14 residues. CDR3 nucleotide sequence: TGTGCCAGCAGCCCTCCAAGAAGAGGGCGTCGGGACACCTTC. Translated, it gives CASSPPRRGRRDTF.

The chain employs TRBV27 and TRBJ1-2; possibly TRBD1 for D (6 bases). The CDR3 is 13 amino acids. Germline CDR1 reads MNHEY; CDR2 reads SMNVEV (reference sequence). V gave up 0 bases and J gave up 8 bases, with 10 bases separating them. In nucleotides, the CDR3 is TGTGCCAGCAGTTTATCGGACAGAGGCGGCTACACCTTC. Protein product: CASSLSDRGGYTF.

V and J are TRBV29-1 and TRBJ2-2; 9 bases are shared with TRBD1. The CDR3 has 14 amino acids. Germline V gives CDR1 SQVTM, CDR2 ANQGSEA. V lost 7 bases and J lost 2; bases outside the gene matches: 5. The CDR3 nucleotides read TGCAGCGGCCAGGGACAGGGCAACACCGGGGAGCTGTTTTTT. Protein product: CSGQGQGNTGELFF.

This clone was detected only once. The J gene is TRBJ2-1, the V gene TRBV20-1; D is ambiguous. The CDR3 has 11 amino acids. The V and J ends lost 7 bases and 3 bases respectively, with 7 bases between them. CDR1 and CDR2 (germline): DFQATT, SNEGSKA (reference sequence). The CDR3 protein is CSGLVYNEQFF. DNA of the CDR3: TGCAGTGGATTAGTCTACAATGAGCAGTTCTTC.